The rows below give T cell receptor beta chains drawn from one sample of a study of blood T cell repertoires in COVID-19. This table comes from immunoSEQ multiplex PCR, and its TCRdb copy is limited to in-frame clones, with some not included. The sample has 150,000 to 200,000 clones, less than 90% seen once. Sequenced sample: peripheral blood. These TCRs come from a woman in her 70s with COVID-19, enrolled during active disease. Both conserved end residues are part of each CDR3. The D gene is left open where the match is weak. Size values are once, few and many counts, or a class for expanded clones, and some rows have none.

j_call | v_call | d_call | clone_size | cdr3_nt | cdr3_aa
TRBJ1-2 | TRBV30 | . | few | TGTGCCTGCGGAGGTGGTGGTTGGGCAGCAGCTAACTATGGCTACACCTTC | CACGGGGWAAANYGYTF
TRBJ2-2 | TRBV9 | TRBD2 | once | TGTGCCAGCAGCGTAACTAGCGGGGGGTACACCGGGGAGCTGTTTTTT | CASSVTSGGYTGELFF
TRBJ1-3 | TRBV6-1 | . | . | TGTGCCAGCAGTGATTACAGGGCCTTCTCTGGAAACACCATATATTTT | CASSDYRAFSGNTIYF
TRBJ2-3 | TRBV7-2 | . | . | TGTGCCAGCAGCCCGGACAGCAGCACAGATACGCAGTATTTT | CASSPDSSTDTQYF
TRBJ1-5 | TRBV6-1 | . | . | TGTGCCAGCAGTGAAGTTAGAGGAAATCAGCCCCAGCATTTT | CASSEVRGNQPQHF
TRBJ2-7 | TRBV18 | TRBD1 | few | TGTGCCAGCTCAACGGGACAGGGGGCGTACGAGCAGTACTTC | CASSTGQGAYEQYF
TRBJ2-2 | TRBV27 | . | . | TGTGCCAGCATGGCAGACCGAGGGTACACCGGGGAGCTGTTTTTT | CASMADRGYTGELFF
TRBJ1-1 | TRBV18 | . | . | TGTGCCAGCTCACTCGGGGGGGACGGGGACACTGAAGCTTTCTTT | CASSLGGDGDTEAFF
TRBJ2-1 | TRBV12-5 | . | . | TGTGCTAGTGGTTTGTCTTCGGGACACCTATACAATGAGCAGTTCTTC | CASGLSSGHLYNEQFF
TRBJ1-1 | TRBV10-3 | TRBD1 | . | TGTGCCATCAGTGAGTCGGGAGGACAGGCTAACACTGAAGCTTTCTTT | CAISESGGQANTEAFF
TRBJ1-2 | TRBV19 | TRBD1 | . | TGTGCCAGTACCTCGTCCCGGGACAGGGACCCTGGCTACACCTTC | CASTSSRDRDPGYTF
TRBJ2-2 | TRBV6-5 | . | . | TGTGCCAGCAGTTACAAGGGTGGCGGGACCGGGGAGCTGTTTTTT | CASSYKGGGTGELFF
TRBJ1-6 | TRBV27 | . | . | TGTGCCAGCAGTTTTCGGAGCCAGCTAGATAATTCACCCCTCCACTTT | CASSFRSQLDNSPLHF
TRBJ2-3 | TRBV9 | . | once | TGTGCCAGCAGGGCCGTTACGGGAGATACGCAGTATTTT | CASRAVTGDTQYF
TRBJ1-3 | TRBV2 | . | once | TGTGCCAGCAGTGCCCAAGCGGCCTCTGGAAACACCATATATTTT | CASSAQAASGNTIYF
TRBJ2-3 | TRBV28 | TRBD1 | . | TGTGCCAGCATCTCCGACCACGATATCAGGGGGCGCAGATCTGATACGCAGTATTTT | CASISDHDIRGRRSDTQYF
TRBJ1-1 | TRBV3-1/TRBV3-2 | . | . | TGTGCCAGCAGCCAAGCCCGGGGAGGAACTGAAGCTTTCTTT | CASSQARGGTEAFF
TRBJ1-5 | TRBV19 | TRBD1 | . | TGTGCCAGTAGTCAGGACAGGGGTAACAATCAGCCCCAGCATTTT | CASSQDRGNNQPQHF
TRBJ2-2 | TRBV30 | TRBD1 | . | TGTGCCTGCGGAGCAACAGGGGGAAACACCGGGGAGCTGTTTTTT | CACGATGGNTGELFF
TRBJ2-1 | TRBV5-5 | TRBD2 | . | TGTGCCAGCAGCTTCTTCGCGGGGGGCCTGAATGAGCAGTTCTTC | CASSFFAGGLNEQFF
TRBJ2-1 | TRBV3-1/TRBV3-2 | TRBD2 | . | TGTGCCAGCAGCCAGCGTCTAGCGGGAGCGAATGAGCAGTTCTTC | CASSQRLAGANEQFF
TRBJ1-5 | TRBV28 | . | . | TGTGCCAGCATCCCACAGATCAATCAGCCCCAGCATTTT | CASIPQINQPQHF
TRBJ1-2 | TRBV6-5 | TRBD1 | . | TGTGCCGCCACAGGGGCCAAAACTTATGGCTACACCTTC | CAATGAKTYGYTF
TRBJ1-6 | TRBV5-1 | . | . | TGCGCCAGCAGCCGAACCAGGGGTATGGGGGATTCACCCCTCCACTTT | CASSRTRGMGDSPLHF
TRBJ1-1 | TRBV19 | . | . | TGTGCCAGTCAGGTGCAGACGGCCACTGAAGCTTTCTTT | CASQVQTATEAFF
TRBJ2-2 | TRBV6-5 | . | . | TGTGCCAGCAGTCCCAATGGGGGCAGCGGGGAGCTGTTTTTT | CASSPNGGSGELFF
TRBJ1-2 | TRBV13 | TRBD1 | . | TGTGCCAGCAGCTGGGACAGGAAAAATGGCTACACCTTC | CASSWDRKNGYTF
TRBJ1-3 | TRBV24-1 | . | . | TGTGCCACCAGTGACCCACGGGAATCCGGAAACACCATATATTTT | CATSDPRESGNTIYF
TRBJ2-5 | TRBV5-4 | . | . | TGTGCCAGCAGCTCCCAGCGGGAAGGGGGGAAGACCCAGTACTTC | CASSSQREGGKTQYF
TRBJ2-2 | TRBV7-3 | . | . | TGTGCCAGCAGCCCTGGACTTAACACCGGGGAGCTGTTTTTT | CASSPGLNTGELFF
TRBJ2-3 | TRBV28 | . | . | TGTGCCAGCAATAAAAACTCCGGGGGAACGCAGTATTTT | CASNKNSGGTQYF
TRBJ1-2 | TRBV18 | . | . | TGTGCCAGCTCGAGCGACCAGATCTATGGCTACACCTTC | CASSSDQIYGYTF
TRBJ1-6 | TRBV28 | . | . | TGTGCCAGCAGTTCTGGGGGCGGTCGAAATAATTCACCCCTCCACTTT | CASSSGGGRNNSPLHF
TRBJ2-1 | TRBV18 | TRBD2 | . | TGTGCCAGCTCACCTCTTCAGGGACTACATTACAATGAGCAGTTCTTC | CASSPLQGLHYNEQFF
TRBJ1-5 | TRBV4-2 | . | . | TGTGCCAGCAGCCAAGATCCGAAGAGGGATCAGCCCCAGCATTTT | CASSQDPKRDQPQHF
TRBJ1-4 | TRBV4-1 | . | once | TGCGCCAGCAGCGTTACAAGGGAGCTTAATGAAAAACTGTTTTTT | CASSVTRELNEKLFF
TRBJ2-5 | TRBV28 | TRBD2 | . | TGTGCCAGCAGTTTAGAACTAGCGGGAGGACAGACCCAGTACTTC | CASSLELAGGQTQYF